The 3 T cell receptor beta chains listed next were all sequenced from one sample in a study of shared clonotypes between healthy human individuals. Naive CD8 isolation took CD45RO-negative cells positively selected for CCR7 and excluded terminally differentiated effector memory CD45RA+ cells. Method: immunoSEQ multiplex PCR; TCRdb's copy keeps in-frame clones and lacks some. The sample has almost 700,000 clones, 90% to 95% seen once. Sequenced sample: naive CD8+ T cells sorted from blood. The receptors here all came from a man aged 25 to 45 in good health.

The genes are TRBV11-2 and TRBJ1-5; D gene unclear. The CDR3 has 12 residues. Trimming took 5 bases from V and 9 from J, leaving 11 bases between them. Germline CDR1 and CDR2: SGHAT and FQNNGV. The chain's CDR3 is CASSLQSSPQHF. The CDR3 nucleotides are TGTGCCAGCAGCCTCCAGTCATCGCCCCAGCATTTT.

V gene TRBV7-8 combines with J gene TRBJ2-7; D not resolved. This CDR3 is 12 amino acids long. V was shortened by 4 bases and J by 2 bases, with 6 bases between the two germline ends. The germline gives CDR1 SGHVS, CDR2 FQNEAQ. CDR3 coding DNA: TGTGCCAGCAGCTACACGACCTACGAGCAGTACTTC. Its translation is CASSYTTYEQYF. The complete variable domain, with remaining parts taken from reference TRBV7-8 and TRBJ2-7, reads GAGVSQSPRYKVAKRGQDVALRCDPISGHVSLFWYQQALGQGPEFLTYFQNEAQLDKSGLPSDRFFAERPEGSVSTLKIQRTQQEDSAVYLCASSYTTYEQYFGPGTRLTVT.

The V call is TRBV7-3, the J call TRBJ2-1; D gene uncertain. V was trimmed by 1 base and J by 7 bases, leaving 17 bases between them. This CDR3 has 16 residues. Germline V gene lookup returns CDR1 SGHTA and CDR2 FQGTGA. CDR3 nucleotide sequence: TGTGCCAGCAGCTTAAGGGCGCTCGGAGCTTGGAATGAGCAGTTCTTC. This encodes CASSLRALGAWNEQFF.